This T cell receptor (beta chain) derives from a study of blood T cells in healthy people across ages. Study overall: Per every two T cells, about one barcoded beta molecule was captured by template switching. Broader study findings: Getting older went along with TCR beta diversity per million T cells dropping roughly linearly.

This clonotype was seen only a few times. The antigen is unknown. A second PCR of about 6 to 11 cycles used a sample-barcoded 5' primer and a J-beta primer mix. Every molecule of cDNA carried a tag from a template-switch adaptor with 12 random nucleotides. In TCRdb, the 5' RACE reads were re-called with MiXCR into one record per CDR3 protein. The repertoire holds more than 1,400,000 distinct CDR3 sequences, with about 43% as singletons. This CDR3 region has 15 residues. V shed 4 bases and J shed 2 bases, with 14 bases lying between them. Germline CDR1 and CDR2: SGHVS and FNYEAQ. Drawing of peripheral blood yielded about 9.8 milliliters from each donor.

The chain links TRBV7-6 to TRBJ2-5; tentative D call: TRBD2 (6 bases). The clonotype was recovered from a woman between 18 and 29 years old in good health. Specimen: blood. CDR3 DNA: TGTGCCAGCAGCTATAACCCGGGAGAACAAGAGACCCAGTACTTC. Its translation is CASSYNPGEQETQYF.